The 26 T cell receptor beta chains in this list originate from one sample, sequenced in a study of CD8+ T cells in alopecia areata. Extracted RNA was reverse transcribed, and the resulting cDNA served as sequencing template. The table came from immunoSEQ multiplex PCR; TCRdb's copy has only in-frame clones and leaves some out. The data contain around 80,000 clones, roughly half of them singletons. The sample was NKG2D-high CD8+ T cells sorted from blood. The receptors shown here come from a human donor with alopecia areata.

This clone was seen just once. The J gene is TRBJ1-5, the V gene TRBV27, with D unclear. Trimming removed 4 bases at V and 0 bases at J, with 7 bases between. The CDR3 is 14 amino acids. Germline assignment: CDR1 MNHEY and CDR2 SMNVEV (reference sequence). The DNA of the CDR3 is TGTGCCAGCAGTTCCATCAATAGCAATCAGCCCCAGCATTTT. Its translation is CASSSINSNQPQHF.

CDR3 coding DNA: TGTGCCAGCAGCCTAGGGACTACACGCCGGGAGACCCAGTACTTC. Its translation: CASSLGTTRRETQYF. This chain joins TRBV27 and TRBJ2-5, with 7 nucleotides matching TRBD2. CDR1 MNHEY and CDR2 SMNVEV come from the germline V gene (reference sequence). V shed 6 bases, J shed 5 bases, and the junction held 12 bases outside the gene matches. This CDR3 has 15 residues.

V is TRBV5-6 and J is TRBJ1-1, with D hard to call. The CDR3 is 14 residues long. The germline CDR1 and CDR2 sequences are SGHDT and YYEEEE. Trimming left V 4 bases short and J 3 bases short, with 13 bases between. The chain's CDR3 is CASSAFSGDTEAFF. The CDR3 DNA follows: TGTGCCAGCAGCGCCTTCTCAGGCGACACTGAAGCTTTCTTT.

The J gene is TRBJ1-2, the V gene TRBV30; maybe TRBD1 (6 bases). Germline CDR1 GTSNPN, CDR2 SVGIG (reference sequence). V lost 0 bases and J lost 3, with 11 bases in between. The CDR3 runs 14 residues. The CDR3 nucleotides read TGTGCCTGGAGTGTAACAGGGATCGACTATGGCTACACCTTC. Its protein product is CAWSVTGIDYGYTF.

The V gene is TRBV5-6, the J gene TRBJ2-7; D gene ambiguous. In germline, CDR1 is SGHDT, CDR2 YYEEEE. The CDR3 is made up of 12 amino acids. Deletions cut 2 bases from V and 3 bases from J, with 6 bases between. CDR3 DNA sequence: TGTGCCAGCAGCTTTCAGTACTACGAGCAGTACTTC. This gives the protein CASSFQYYEQYF.

The gene calls are TRBV9 and TRBJ1-2; D is unresolved. The CDR3 is made up of 15 amino acids. Per the germline V gene, CDR1 is SGDLS and CDR2 is YYNGEE. V was clipped by 4 bases and J by 3 bases, with 16 bases between them. CDR3 protein: CASSPPRAGDYGYTF. CDR3 sequence (DNA): TGTGCCAGCAGCCCCCCCCGTGCGGGAGACTATGGCTACACCTTC.

The genes are TRBV7-8 and TRBJ2-1; the D call may be TRBD1 or TRBD2 (6 bases each). The CDR3 has 16 amino acids. V shed 2 bases and J shed 6 bases, with 17 bases lying between them. Germline V CDR1 and CDR2: SGHVS, FQNEAQ. Written as DNA, the CDR3 is TGTGCCAGCAGCTTAAGTATTCTAGGAGGGGGCAATGAGCAGTTCTTC. Translation gives CASSLSILGGGNEQFF.

The J gene is TRBJ2-7, the V gene TRBV27; D call uncertain. The V and J ends lost 6 bases and 3 bases respectively, with 9 bases between them. The CDR3 loop spans 12 amino acids. Germline V gene data show CDR1 as MNHEY and CDR2 as SMNVEV (reference sequence). The CDR3 protein is CASRRHGYEQYF. In DNA, the CDR3 is TGTGCCAGCAGGCGGCACGGCTACGAGCAGTACTTC.

CDR3 DNA: TGTGCCAGCTCACTGGACAGCCCCTACGAGCAGTACTTC. Protein product: CASSLDSPYEQYF. This chain links TRBV18 with TRBJ2-7, with D maybe TRBD1 (6 bases). Germline V lookup: CDR1 KGHSH, CDR2 LQKENI. V dropped 4 bases and J dropped 2 bases, with 9 bases sitting between them. The CDR3 is 13 residues long.

The gene calls are TRBV6-6 and TRBJ2-3; the D is unclear. This CDR3 contains 14 residues. Germline V CDR1 and CDR2: MNHNY, SVGAGI (reference sequence). The V and J ends lost 7 bases and 4 bases respectively, with 15 bases between them. This CDR3 reads CASNWAVPPDTQYF. The CDR3 DNA sequence: TGTGCCAGCAACTGGGCGGTCCCTCCAGATACGCAGTATTTT.

The chain combines TRBV7-9 with TRBJ1-4; unclear D gene. Trimming left V 4 bases short and J 8 bases short, with 17 bases between. CDR1 is SEHNR, CDR2 FQNEAQ, per germline (reference sequence). The CDR3 loop spans 15 amino acids. CDR3 in amino acids: CASSSQSGLWEKLFF. The CDR3 DNA reads TGTGCCAGCAGCTCGCAATCCGGGCTCTGGGAAAAACTGTTTTTT. The whole variable domain, remainder taken from reference TRBV7-9 and TRBJ1-4, is DTGVSQNPRHKITKRGQNVTFRCDPISEHNRLYWYRQTLGQGPEFLTYFQNEAQLEKSRLLSDRFSAERPKGSFSTLEIQRTEQGDSAMYLCASSSQSGLWEKLFFGSGTQLSVL.

The chain carries TRBV27 and TRBJ1-1; no firm D call. V shed 1 base and J shed 4 bases, with 10 bases lying between them. Germline CDR1 is MNHEY and CDR2 is SMNVEV (reference sequence). This CDR3 comprises 14 residues. The CDR3 DNA follows: TGTGCCAGCAGTTTATATAAGGGCTCCACTGAAGCTTTCTTT. Encoded protein: CASSLYKGSTEAFF.

This clone was counted between two and nine times. CDR3 nucleotide sequence: TGTGCCAGCGAGGAACTCACGATGAACACTGAAGCTTTCTTT. Amino acids: CASEELTMNTEAFF. The chain recombines TRBV2 with TRBJ1-1; D uncertain. Germline CDR1 SNHLY, CDR2 FYNNEI. V was shortened by 8 bases and J by 0 bases, with 13 bases between the two germline ends. The CDR3 length is 14 residues.

The CDR3 loop is CATKQGFSGNTIYF. The CDR3 coding sequence is TGTGCCACTAAACAGGGCTTCTCTGGAAACACCATATATTTT. The rearrangement joins TRBV27 to TRBJ1-3; TRBD1 is a possible D gene (6 bases). V was trimmed by 10 bases and J by 0 bases, leaving 13 bases between them. The germline V gene encodes CDR1 MNHEY and CDR2 SMNVEV (reference sequence). The CDR3 length is 14 residues.

The chain couples TRBV5-1 to TRBJ1-2, with D unclear. V lost 0 bases to trimming and J lost 10 bases, with 16 bases between them. This CDR3 has 14 residues. Germline CDR1 is SGHRS and CDR2 is YFSETQ. The CDR3: CASSLATEAGIYTF. The CDR3 DNA sequence: TGCGCCAGCAGCTTGGCCACGGAGGCCGGGATCTACACCTTC.

CDR3 DNA: TGCGCCAGCAGCTTGGCCGGCGGAGGAGGGAGGCAGTACTTC. Encoded protein: CASSLAGGGGRQYF. The rearrangement uses TRBV5-1 and TRBJ2-7; the D gene is possibly TRBD2 (6 bases). V lost 0 bases to trimming and J lost 9 bases, with 16 bases between them. The CDR3 runs to 14 residues. Germline CDR1 SGHRS, CDR2 YFSETQ.

This clone was seen a handful of times. The chain employs TRBV29-1 and TRBJ1-1; 11 nucleotides line up with TRBD1. J lost 0 bases, V lost 7 bases, and 7 bases had no gene match. Germline CDR1 is SQVTM and CDR2 is ANQGSEA. This CDR3 has 15 amino acids. The CDR3 protein is CSAPGQGGLNTEAFF. The CDR3 nucleotides read TGCAGCGCCCCGGGACAGGGGGGTTTGAACACTGAAGCTTTCTTT.

This chain links TRBV25-1 with TRBJ2-7; 11 nucleotides match TRBD1. V dropped 4 bases and J dropped 3; count of bases not matched to a gene: 8. CDR1 and CDR2 (germline): MGHDK, SYGVNS. The CDR3 covers 16 residues. Here the CDR3 DNA reads TGTGCCAGCAGTGGACTCGGGACAGGGGGTTACTACGAGCAGTACTTC. This encodes CASSGLGTGGYYEQYF.

In its sample, this clone was seen a few times. The gene calls are TRBV4-1 and TRBJ2-1; no firm D call. V lost 0 bases and J lost 10, with 7 bases in between. The V gene's germline CDR1 is MGHRA and CDR2 YSYEKL. The CDR3 consists of 12 residues. The CDR3 nucleotides read TGCGCCAGCAGCCAAGAGGAGCAGGAGCAGTTCTTC. This encodes CASSQEEQEQFF.

This clone was detected only a few times. The chain couples TRBV21-1 to TRBJ1-6; TRBD1 reflects the table's D call only, with no check against the DNA. TRBV21-1 corresponds to a pseudogene. The CDR3 loop spans 16 amino acids. CDR3 bases: TGTGCCAGCAGCAAAGGGCCCTCAGGGCCTAATTCACCCCTCCACTTT. Translated: CASSKGPSGPNSPLHF.

The J gene is TRBJ2-6, the V gene TRBV7-8, with TRBD1 matching over 7 bases. The CDR3 has 15 amino acids. CDR1 is SGHVS and CDR2 is FQNEAQ in the germline V gene. Here the CDR3 DNA reads TGTGCGTCAAGGGGGCGAGCTGGCGGGGCCAACGTCCTGACTTTC. It is translated as CASRGRAGGANVLTF.

The CDR3, as DNA: TGTGCCAGCAGCCCCCCCACCGGGGAGCTGTTTTTT. This encodes CASSPPTGELFF. The V gene is TRBV27, the J gene TRBJ2-2; D not resolved. The CDR3 is 12 residues long. Germline assignment: CDR1 MNHEY and CDR2 SMNVEV (reference sequence). Trimming cost V 6 bases and J 4 bases, with 6 bases left between them.

The chain is built from TRBV5-6 and TRBJ2-5; D perhaps matches TRBD2 (6 bases). Germline CDR1 SGHDT, CDR2 YYEEEE. V lost 4 bases, J lost 2 bases, and 15 bases lay in between. The CDR3 is made up of 15 amino acids. CDR3 sequence (DNA): TGTGCCAGCAGCAGCGCGGGGCTAGGGCAAGAGACCCAGTACTTC. Translation: CASSSAGLGQETQYF.

This chain uses TRBV5-1 with TRBJ2-1; 15 nucleotides line up with TRBD2. CDR3 length: 16 amino acids. V lost 4 bases and J lost 5; bases outside the gene matches: 4. Germline CDR1 reads SGHRS; CDR2 reads YFSETQ. The CDR3 spells CASSRGLAGGNNEQFF. In nucleotides, the CDR3 is TGCGCCAGCAGCAGGGGACTAGCGGGAGGTAACAATGAGCAGTTCTTC.

The rearrangement joins TRBV28 to TRBJ2-5; D not certain. V shed 6 bases and J shed 3 bases, with 23 bases lying between them. From germline, CDR1 is MDHEN and CDR2 SYDVKM. The CDR3 runs 17 residues. The CDR3 nucleotides read TGTGCCAGCAGCCCAAAAGGAGTTTTCGGCCAAAAAGAGACCCAGTACTTC. Encoded protein: CASSPKGVFGQKETQYF. The full variable domain, completed using reference TRBV28 and TRBJ2-5, is DVKVTQSSRYLVKRTGEKVFLECVQDMDHENMFWYRQDPGLGLRLIYFSYDVKMKEKGDIPEGYSVSREKKERFSLILESASTNQTSMYLCASSPKGVFGQKETQYFGPGTRLLVL.

The V and J genes are TRBV29-1 and TRBJ2-7; D remains ambiguous. This CDR3 comprises 12 residues. Trimming took off 3 bases at V and 3 bases at J, with 9 bases between the two ends. Germline lookup yields CDR1 SQVTM and CDR2 ANQGSEA. The CDR3 bases are TGCAGCGTTGAGTACGGAAACTACGAGCAGTACTTC. It specifies CSVEYGNYEQYF.